These 28 T cell receptor beta chains were sequenced from one sample in a study of blood T cell repertoires in COVID-19. Sequenced by immunoSEQ multiplex PCR; TCRdb stores in-frame clones only, minus some. Here the sample spans about 300,000 clones, about 89% being singletons. Input material: peripheral blood. These TCRs come from a man aged 35 to 55 with acute or convalescent COVID-19.

V and J are TRBV5-4 and TRBJ1-1, with TRBD1 identical over 7 bases. CDR3 length: 16 amino acids. Per the germline V gene, CDR1 is SGHNT and CDR2 is YYREEE (reference sequence). Trimming took 3 bases from V and 8 from J; bases not matched to a gene: 16. In DNA form, the CDR3 reads TGTGCCAGCAGCTCGCGGACAGGACTAAGTACCTGGGAAGCTTTCTTT. Its translation is CASSSRTGLSTWEAFF. Complete variable domain (other parts from reference TRBV5-4 and TRBJ1-1): ETGVTQSPTHLIKTRGQQVTLRCSSQSGHNTVSWYQQALGQGPQFIFQYYREEENGRGNFPPRFSGLQFPNYSSELNVNALELDDSALYLCASSSRTGLSTWEAFFGQGTRLTVV.

On this clone itself: In the same sample, other DNA sequences code for this CDR3. The J gene is TRBJ2-3, the V gene TRBV24-1, with D tentatively TRBD2 (6 bases). The CDR3 runs to 15 residues. Trimming removed 0 bases at V and 1 base at J, with 7 bases between. Germline-derived CDR1 and CDR2 are KGHDR and SFDVKD. This chain's CDR3 is CATSDLGGGTDTQYF. The CDR3 DNA sequence: TGTGCCACCAGTGATTTGGGCGGGGGCACAGATACGCAGTATTTT.

This CDR3 reads CASRLTPFGRVRTTNEKLFF. The CDR3 nucleotides are TGTGCAAGTCGCTTAACGCCTTTTGGGAGGGTTCGGACAACTAATGAAAAACTGTTTTTT. The chain joins TRBV12-2 to TRBJ1-4. TRBV12-2 constitutes a pseudogene. The CDR3 consists of 20 residues.

This clone was recorded a few times. The CDR3 DNA sequence: TGTGCCAGCAGTCGACAGGGGTCCCTCTACGAGCAGTACTTC. Its translation is CASSRQGSLYEQYF. This rearrangement joins TRBV6-2 or TRBV6-3 to TRBJ2-7, with 8 bases fitting TRBD1. Germline trimming cut 5 bases from V and 3 bases from J; bases unmatched to any gene: 6. From germline, CDR1 is MNHEY and CDR2 SVGEGT. There are 14 residues in the CDR3.

This chain uses TRBV3-1 (or the pseudogene TRBV3-2) with TRBJ1-6; D gene ambiguous. Trimming left V 7 bases short and J 8 bases short, with 9 bases between. The CDR3 is 12 amino acids. The germline gives CDR1 LGHDT, CDR2 YNNKEL (reference sequence). CDR3: CASKDGDSPLHF. CDR3 bases: TGTGCCAGCAAAGACGGAGATTCACCCCTCCACTTT.

V usage is TRBV5-4 and J usage is TRBJ2-2, with D tentatively TRBD1 (5 bases). Trimming took 1 base from V and 0 from J, leaving 7 bases between them. CDR3 length: 15 amino acids. Germline V CDR1 and CDR2: SGHNT, YYREEE (reference sequence). This CDR3 is CASSLKQANTGELFF. In DNA, the CDR3 is TGTGCCAGCAGCTTGAAACAGGCGAACACCGGGGAGCTGTTTTTT.

This clone has a handful of counts. V is TRBV6-4 and J is TRBJ1-2, with D hard to call. The germline CDR1 and CDR2 sequences are MRHNA and SNTAGT. This CDR3 contains 12 residues. The ends were cut back, 4 bases at V and 8 bases at J, with 11 bases in the middle. The DNA for the CDR3 is TGTGCCAGCAGTGTAGTGGGCCGGGGCTACACCTTC. Translating it yields CASSVVGRGYTF.

In this sample, this clone turned up once. CDR3 in amino acids: CASSFPKGQDNSPLHF. The CDR3 DNA reads TGTGCCAGCAGCTTTCCCAAGGGACAGGATAATTCACCCCTCCACTTT. The chain employs TRBV5-5 and TRBJ1-6; 8 positions match TRBD1. V was clipped by 2 bases and J by 5 bases; unmatched bases: 6. The CDR3 covers 16 residues. The V gene's germline CDR1 is SGHKS and CDR2 YYEKEE (reference sequence).

This chain joins TRBV3-1 (or the pseudogene TRBV3-2) and TRBJ2-2; maybe TRBD2 (5 bases). The germline gives CDR1 LGHDT, CDR2 YNNKEL (reference sequence). The CDR3 is 12 residues long. V lost 6 bases, J lost 6 bases, and 8 bases lay in between. The CDR3 nucleotides are TGTGCCAGCAGTCGAGGGCCCGGGGAGCTGTTTTTT. Its translation is CASSRGPGELFF.

The CDR3 spells CASSVVQGAGYTF. CDR3 DNA sequence: TGTGCCAGCAGCGTAGTACAGGGGGCTGGCTACACCTTC. The chain links TRBV9 to TRBJ1-2; 9 bases line up with TRBD1. The CDR3 covers 13 residues. The germline V gene encodes CDR1 SGDLS and CDR2 YYNGEE. With 0 bases clipped from V and 7 bases from J, the junction kept 1 base outside the gene matches.

This sequence joins TRBV11-2 and TRBJ1-2; 9 positions agree with TRBD1. Germline-derived CDR1 and CDR2 are SGHAT and FQNNGV. The junction had 10 bases not matched to a gene; V was cut back by 5 bases and J by 6 bases. CDR3 length: 15 residues. This chain's CDR3 is CASSTDPTGGDGYTF. CDR3 sequence (DNA): TGTGCCAGCAGCACAGACCCGACAGGGGGGGATGGCTACACCTTC.

The count of this clone is one. The chain carries TRBV7-2 and TRBJ2-7; 14 bases match TRBD2. The CDR3 length is 16 residues. Losses at the gene ends were 5 bases for V and 4 bases for J; bases not matched to a gene: 7. CDR1 is SGHTA, CDR2 FQGNSA, per germline. CDR3 nucleotide sequence: TGTGCCAGCAGCACGACTAGCGGGGGGGCCGGGTACGAGCAGTACTTC. Encoded protein: CASSTTSGGAGYEQYF.

The chain combines TRBV5-6 with TRBJ1-2; 7 positions agree with TRBD1. The ends lost 1 base at V and 4 bases at J; junction bases unmatched: 7. CDR1 and CDR2 from the germline V gene are SGHDT and YYEEEE. This CDR3 is built from 15 residues. CDR3 loop: CASSLLGQKLYGYTF. CDR3 in DNA: TGTGCCAGCAGCTTGCTGGGACAGAAGCTCTATGGCTACACCTTC. The variable domain in full, with the rest retrieved from reference TRBV5-6 and TRBJ1-2, is DAGVTQSPTHLIKTRGQQVTLRCSPKSGHDTVSWYQQALGQGPQFIFQYYEEEERQRGNFPDRFSGHQFPNYSSELNVNALLLGDSALYLCASSLLGQKLYGYTFGSGTRLTVV.

This sequence joins TRBV5-8 and TRBJ1-1; D ambiguous. Germline loops: CDR1 SGHTS, CDR2 YDEGEE. Trimming stripped 2 bases from V and 1 base from J, with 12 bases between. The CDR3 contains 15 residues. CDR3 nucleotides: TGTGCCAGCAGCTTTTACCCTCAGGAGAACACTGAAGCTTTCTTT. This sequence encodes CASSFYPQENTEAFF.

The J gene is TRBJ1-6, the V gene TRBV9; TRBD1 aligns across 10 bases. After removal of 3 bases from V and 9 bases from J, the junction contained 6 bases not matched to a gene. Germline lookup yields CDR1 SGDLS and CDR2 YYNGEE. This CDR3 is built from 15 residues. The DNA for the CDR3 is TGTGCCAGCAGCGCCAGGACAGGGGGAGGTTCACCCCTCCACTTT. Translated, it gives CASSARTGGGSPLHF.

The chain combines TRBV19 with TRBJ2-3; TRBD2 agrees at 7 bases. This CDR3 is built from 16 residues. Trimming removed 4 bases from V and 3 bases from J; junction bases left unmatched: 10. CDR1 and CDR2 from the germline V gene are LNHDA and SQIVND (reference sequence). The CDR3 loop is CASSNRLARLTDTQYF. Here the CDR3 DNA reads TGTGCCAGTAGTAATCGACTAGCCCGACTAACAGATACGCAGTATTTT.

This chain joins TRBV5-1 and TRBJ1-1; a possible D gene is TRBD1 (6 bases). Germline CDR1 reads SGHRS; CDR2 reads YFSETQ. The CDR3 has 14 amino acids. V lost 2 bases to trimming and J lost 4 bases, with 12 bases between them. CDR3 amino acids: CASSFTGSGTEAFF. Here the CDR3 DNA reads TGCGCCAGCAGCTTTACAGGGTCTGGCACTGAAGCTTTCTTT.

CDR3 sequence: CASSPSTGHNEQFF. The CDR3 DNA sequence: TGTGCCAGCAGCCCCTCTACAGGTCACAATGAGCAGTTCTTC. V usage is TRBV5-4 and J usage is TRBJ2-1; tentative D call: TRBD1 (5 bases). From germline, CDR1 is SGHNT and CDR2 YYREEE (reference sequence). V lost 4 bases, J lost 5 bases, and 13 bases lay in between. This CDR3 comprises 14 residues.

The CDR3 nucleotides read TGTGCCAGCAGCTTAGATCATACGGGGGCCTACGAGCAGTACTTC. Translation: CASSLDHTGAYEQYF. The rearrangement uses TRBV11-2 and TRBJ2-7; a weak D match, TRBD2 (6 bases). Per the germline V gene, CDR1 is SGHAT and CDR2 is FQNNGV. The CDR3 is made up of 15 amino acids. V lost 0 bases and J lost 2, with 11 bases in between. The variable domain in full, completed from reference TRBV11-2 and TRBJ2-7, reads EAGVAQSPRYKIIEKRQSVAFWCNPISGHATLYWYQQILGQGPKLLIQFQNNGVVDDSQLPKDRFSAERLKGVDSTLKIQPAKLEDSAVYLCASSLDHTGAYEQYFGPGTRLTVT.

The V call is TRBV5-1, the J call TRBJ2-2, with 10 bases aligning to TRBD2. Losses at the gene ends were 3 bases for V and 6 bases for J; bases not matched to a gene: 5. CDR3 length: 15 amino acids. Germline V gives CDR1 SGHRS, CDR2 YFSETQ. CDR3 protein: CASSYLAGAAGELFF. The CDR3 nucleotides read TGCGCCAGCAGCTACCTAGCGGGGGCGGCCGGGGAGCTGTTTTTT.

This rearrangement joins TRBV3-1 (or the pseudogene TRBV3-2) to TRBJ2-2; no clear D gene. The CDR3 loop spans 15 amino acids. The germline gives CDR1 LGHDT, CDR2 YNNKEL (reference sequence). Trimming left V 4 bases short and J 2 bases short, with 11 bases between. CDR3 protein: CASSPRSTNTGELFF. As DNA, the CDR3 is TGTGCCAGCAGCCCCAGGTCCACCAACACCGGGGAGCTGTTTTTT.

This clone was detected only once. V and J are TRBV19 and TRBJ2-3, with TRBD1 matching over 9 bases. Germline CDR1 LNHDA, CDR2 SQIVND (reference sequence). This CDR3 comprises 15 residues. The V and J ends lost 5 bases and 4 bases, in that order; junction bases with no gene match: 7. The DNA for the CDR3 is TGTGCCAGTAGTCCACAGGGGGCGCTTTCAGATACGCAGTATTTT. Protein product: CASSPQGALSDTQYF.

As to this clone: The junction differs from germline at one of its ends, possibly a read error. The chain employs TRBV5-1 and TRBJ2-7; 10 bases align to TRBD1. The CDR3 consists of 16 residues. Germline CDR1 and CDR2: SGHRS and YFSETQ. The CDR3 loop reads CASSLGPGQGFNEQYF. For the CDR3, the DNA is TGCGCCAGCAGTTTGGGGCCGGGACAGGGGTTCAACGAGCAGTACTTC. The variable domain in full, with the rest retrieved from reference TRBV5-1 and TRBJ2-7, is KAGVTQTPRYLIKTRGQQVTLSCSPISGHRSVSWYQQTPGQGLQFLFEYFSETQRNKGNFPGRFSGRQFSNSRSEMNVSTLELGDSALYLCASSLGPGQGFNEQYFGPGTRLTVT.

CDR3 sequence: CASSQAGLGLSNQPQHF. In DNA, the CDR3 is TGCGCCAGCAGCCAAGCGGGACTGGGACTAAGCAATCAGCCCCAGCATTTT. The chain links TRBV4-1 to TRBJ1-5; possible D gene TRBD1, 5 bases. The CDR3 totals 17 residues. V lost 1 base, J lost 1 base, and 14 bases lay in between. CDR1 and CDR2 (germline): MGHRA, YSYEKL.

In regard to this clone: Other DNA sequences within the sample encode an identical CDR3. This chain joins TRBV11-2 and TRBJ1-1; D might be TRBD1 (5 bases). Per the germline V gene, CDR1 is SGHAT and CDR2 is FQNNGV. V was clipped by 2 bases and J by 4 bases, with 8 bases between them. The CDR3 totals 13 residues. This chain's CDR3 is CASSLRGGTEAFF. CDR3 bases: TGTGCCAGCAGCTTACGGGGGGGCACTGAAGCTTTCTTT.

This chain uses TRBV2 with TRBJ1-1, with TRBD1 identical over 7 bases. J was trimmed by 3 bases and V by 5 bases; bases with no gene match: 9. CDR3 size: 15 residues. Per the germline V gene, CDR1 is SNHLY and CDR2 is FYNNEI. Here the CDR3 DNA reads TGTGCCAGCAGTCGACAGGGACGAAGGGACACTGAAGCTTTCTTT. This translates into CASSRQGRRDTEAFF.

This chain links TRBV5-6 with TRBJ2-1; D gene unclear. Per germline, CDR1 SGHDT and CDR2 YYEEEE. V was cut by 1 base and J by 4 bases, with 12 bases left in between. The CDR3 has 15 amino acids. In DNA, the CDR3 is TGTGCCAGCAGCTTGAATGCGTCCAGGTACAATGAGCAGTTCTTC. It translates to CASSLNASRYNEQFF. Using reference TRBV5-6 and TRBJ2-1 for the parts outside the CDR3, the full variable domain is DAGVTQSPTHLIKTRGQQVTLRCSPKSGHDTVSWYQQALGQGPQFIFQYYEEEERQRGNFPDRFSGHQFPNYSSELNVNALLLGDSALYLCASSLNASRYNEQFFGPGTRLTVL.

The chain couples TRBV6-6 to TRBJ2-7, with D perhaps matching TRBD2 (6 bases). Germline CDR1 and CDR2: MNHNY and SVGAGI (reference sequence). This CDR3 is 13 amino acids long. V was shortened by 6 bases and J by 2 bases, with 11 bases between the two germline ends. The CDR3 DNA reads TGTGCCAGCAGGGGGTGGGGGGCCTACGAGCAGTACTTC. Translation gives CASRGWGAYEQYF.